The 16 T cell receptor beta chains reported below all come from one sample, sequenced in a study of blood T cell repertoires in COVID-19. Sequenced by immunoSEQ multiplex PCR; TCRdb stores in-frame clones only, minus some. Counted here are around 200,000 clones, around four fifths occurring once; the ten biggest clones make up more than 12%. Material: peripheral blood. The receptors were sampled from a woman in her 70s with COVID-19, enrolled during active disease.

The rearrangement uses TRBV3-1 (or the pseudogene TRBV3-2) and TRBJ1-6; D is possibly TRBD1 (5 bases). Trimming took 6 bases from V and 7 from J, leaving 13 bases between them. The CDR3 contains 14 residues. Germline V gene data show CDR1 as LGHDT and CDR2 as YNNKEL (reference sequence). The DNA of the CDR3 is TGTGCCAGCAGTACCACATGGGGCAATTCACCCCTCCACTTT. It yields the protein CASSTTWGNSPLHF.

The rearrangement joins TRBV27 to TRBJ2-1; D possibly corresponds to TRBD2 (5 bases). Germline-derived CDR1 and CDR2 are MNHEY and SMNVEV (reference sequence). The CDR3 has 14 amino acids. V was shortened by 6 bases and J by 0 bases, with 9 bases between the two germline ends. In nucleotides, the CDR3 is TGTGCCAGCAGCCGGACTCCCTCCTACAATGAGCAGTTCTTC. It is translated as CASSRTPSYNEQFF.

CDR3 region: CASSEFRGGGETQYF. In DNA form, the CDR3 reads TGTGCCAGCAGTGAATTTCGAGGGGGCGGAGAGACCCAGTACTTC. The chain couples TRBV25-1 to TRBJ2-5; TRBD1 aligns across 7 bases. There are 15 residues in the CDR3. From germline, CDR1 is MGHDK and CDR2 SYGVNS. The J segment lost 4 bases and the V segment lost 1 base, leaving 6 bases of the junction unmatched.

This clone showed up just a few times. The genes are TRBV2 and TRBJ2-7, with 12 bases matching TRBD2. Trimming removed 6 bases from V and 1 base from J; junction bases left unmatched: 4. The germline V gene encodes CDR1 SNHLY and CDR2 FYNNEI. This CDR3 contains 15 residues. CDR3 nucleotides: TGTGCCAGCAGGGGAGGGACTAGCGGGTCCTACGAGCAGTACTTC. It codes for CASRGGTSGSYEQYF.

CDR3 in amino acids: CASSSLGEANEKLFF. The CDR3 bases are TGTGCCAGCAGTAGCTTGGGAGAGGCTAATGAAAAACTGTTTTTT. The chain couples TRBV5-6 to TRBJ1-4; no reliable D call. The CDR3 contains 15 residues. Trimming pared 5 bases from V and 3 bases from J, leaving 14 bases between. Germline values: CDR1 SGHDT, CDR2 YYEEEE.

Notes on this clone: Different DNA sequences within this sample yield the same CDR3. This sequence joins TRBV28 and TRBJ1-2; the D gene is possibly TRBD1 (5 bases). Germline-derived CDR1 and CDR2 are MDHEN and SYDVKM. Trimming cost V 3 bases and J 4 bases, with 6 bases left between them. This CDR3 is 12 amino acids long. CDR3 nucleotide sequence: TGTGCCAGCAGTTTGGGGGGCTATGGCTACACCTTC. It encodes CASSLGGYGYTF.

The chain uses TRBV28 and TRBJ2-5; D is possibly TRBD1 (6 bases). Trimming stripped 4 bases from V and 2 bases from J, with 23 bases between. The CDR3 totals 18 residues. Germline CDR1 is MDHEN and CDR2 is SYDVKM. For the CDR3, the DNA is TGTGCCAGCAGTTCAATGCTCCGACAGGACTGGGGGCAAGAGACCCAGTACTTC. Translating it yields CASSSMLRQDWGQETQYF.

With respect to this clone: The sample contains more than one DNA sequence encoding this CDR3. The chain couples TRBV19 to TRBJ1-1; unclear D gene. The germline V and J ends were trimmed by 3 bases and 5 bases, with 10 bases remaining between them. CDR1 is LNHDA and CDR2 is SQIVND in the germline V gene (reference sequence). The CDR3 is 13 amino acids. The DNA of the CDR3 is TGTGCCAGTAGTATCACTTCGGGGACTGAAGCTTTCTTT. This codes for CASSITSGTEAFF.

J is TRBJ1-1 and V is TRBV20-1; tentative D call: TRBD1 (6 bases). The CDR3 extends over 14 amino acids. CDR1 and CDR2 (germline): DFQATT, SNEGSKA (reference sequence). Trimming took 3 bases from V and 0 from J, leaving 11 bases between them. The CDR3 region is CSASRDTLNTEAFF. The CDR3 DNA is TGCAGTGCTAGTCGGGACACCCTGAACACTGAAGCTTTCTTT.

The chain couples TRBV6-5 to TRBJ2-7, with D possibly being TRBD1 (6 bases). In germline, CDR1 is MNHEY, CDR2 SVGAGI. The V end lost 6 bases, the J end lost 0 bases, and 15 bases lay between the germline ends. The CDR3 is 15 residues long. The CDR3 loop reads CASRPETGSSYEQYF. The CDR3 bases are TGTGCCAGCAGACCTGAGACAGGAAGCTCCTACGAGCAGTACTTC.

The chain has TRBV6-5 and TRBJ1-2; TRBD1 might be the D (5 bases). CDR3 length: 14 amino acids. V lost 4 bases, J lost 6 bases, and 15 bases lay in between. Germline V gene lookup returns CDR1 MNHEY and CDR2 SVGAGI. CDR3 DNA sequence: TGTGCCAGCAGTTCCGGACGGACACTCGATGGCTACACCTTC. Amino acids: CASSSGRTLDGYTF.

The rearrangement links TRBV19 to TRBJ2-1; D possibly corresponds to TRBD2 (6 bases). Between the trimmed V and J ends, which lost 7 bases and 2 bases, there was a span of 9 bases. Germline V gene data show CDR1 as LNHDA and CDR2 as SQIVND (reference sequence). This CDR3 has 13 amino acids. CDR3 loop: CASKAGPYNEQFF. The CDR3 DNA reads TGTGCCAGTAAGGCGGGGCCCTACAATGAGCAGTTCTTC.

The rearrangement uses TRBV6-5 and TRBJ1-3; 10 nucleotides match TRBD1. There are 14 residues in the CDR3. Germline CDR1 MNHEY, CDR2 SVGAGI. The ends lost 6 bases at V and 5 bases at J; junction bases unmatched: 4. The CDR3 reads CASSQTGGRNTIYF. The CDR3 DNA reads as TGTGCCAGCAGCCAGACAGGGGGCAGAAACACCATATATTTT.

This sequence joins TRBV19 and TRBJ2-1, with 15 bases fitting TRBD2. Per germline, CDR1 LNHDA and CDR2 SQIVND (reference sequence). Unmatched junction bases numbered 4, after V lost 3 bases and J lost 7 bases. The CDR3 length is 16 residues. CDR3 protein: CASSIGLAGGPNEQFF. CDR3 DNA sequence: TGTGCCAGTAGTATTGGACTAGCGGGAGGGCCGAATGAGCAGTTCTTC.

The gene calls are TRBV5-6 and TRBJ1-6, with no clear D. CDR1 and CDR2 (germline): SGHDT, YYEEEE. Trimming shortened V by 0 bases and J by 8 bases, and 15 bases separated the two germline ends. This CDR3 has 16 amino acids. CDR3 amino acids: CASSLGRRTLDSPLHF. The CDR3 DNA follows: TGTGCCAGCAGCTTGGGGAGACGTACCTTGGATTCACCCCTCCACTTT.

This clone has just one count. The chain carries TRBV4-1 and TRBJ1-2, with a tentative D call TRBD1 (6 bases). CDR3 length equals 14 residues. V lost 4 bases and J lost 8, with 17 bases in between. Germline assignment: CDR1 MGHRA and CDR2 YSYEKL. The CDR3: CASSRKKTGGGYTF. CDR3 coding DNA: TGCGCCAGCAGCCGCAAAAAGACAGGAGGCGGCTACACCTTC.